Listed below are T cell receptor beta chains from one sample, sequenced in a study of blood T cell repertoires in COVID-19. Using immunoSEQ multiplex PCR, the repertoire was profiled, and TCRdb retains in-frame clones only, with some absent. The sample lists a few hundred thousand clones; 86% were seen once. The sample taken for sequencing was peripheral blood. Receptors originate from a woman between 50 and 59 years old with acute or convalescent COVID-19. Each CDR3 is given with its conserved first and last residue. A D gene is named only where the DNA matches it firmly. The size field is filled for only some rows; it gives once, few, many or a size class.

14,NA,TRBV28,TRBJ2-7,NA,TGTGCCAGCAGTTTTGGACGGGGAGCCTACGAGCAGTACTTC,CASSFGRGAYEQYF
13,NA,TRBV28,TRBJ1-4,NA,TGTGCCATATCACCGGGGGGAAATGAAAAACTGTTTTTT,CAISPGGNEKLFF
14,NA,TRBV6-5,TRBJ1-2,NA,TGTGCCAGCAGTTACTCGTGGGGGCCCGGTGGCTACACCTTC,CASSYSWGPGGYTF
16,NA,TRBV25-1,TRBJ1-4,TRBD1,TGTGCCAGCAGTGAGGCTGGGGCCCCAGGGGGTGAAAAACTGTTTTTT,CASSEAGAPGGEKLFF
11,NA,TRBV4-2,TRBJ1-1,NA,TGTGCCAGCAGCCAAGGGCGGGGAGCTTTCTTT,CASSQGRGAFF
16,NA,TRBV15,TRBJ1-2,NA,TGTGCCACCAGCAGAGATGCATCCTCCCTCGGTTATGGCTACACCTTC,CATSRDASSLGYGYTF
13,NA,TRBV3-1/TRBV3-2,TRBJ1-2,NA,TGTGCCAGCAGCCAGGTAGCTAACTATGGCTACACCTTC,CASSQVANYGYTF
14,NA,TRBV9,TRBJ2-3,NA,TGTGCCAGCAGCGTAAAGCCGGGGACAGATACGCAGTATTTT,CASSVKPGTDTQYF
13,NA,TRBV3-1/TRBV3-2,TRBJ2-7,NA,TGTGCCAGCAGCCAAGATCTAACCAACCGGCAGTACTTC,CASSQDLTNRQYF
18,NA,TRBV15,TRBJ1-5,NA,TGTGCCACCAGCGGGACTCGGACCCTCGCGTATAGCAATCAGCCCCAGCATTTT,CATSGTRTLAYSNQPQHF
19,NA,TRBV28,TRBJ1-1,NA,TGTGCCAGCAGTTTAGGGGCGTGGGAGGCCGGTTATGAGAACACTGAAGCTTTCTTT,CASSLGAWEAGYENTEAFF
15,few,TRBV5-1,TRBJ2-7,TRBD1,TGCGCCAGCTCGTCAGGGGGACCCCGCTCCTACGAGCAGTACTTC,CASSSGGPRSYEQYF